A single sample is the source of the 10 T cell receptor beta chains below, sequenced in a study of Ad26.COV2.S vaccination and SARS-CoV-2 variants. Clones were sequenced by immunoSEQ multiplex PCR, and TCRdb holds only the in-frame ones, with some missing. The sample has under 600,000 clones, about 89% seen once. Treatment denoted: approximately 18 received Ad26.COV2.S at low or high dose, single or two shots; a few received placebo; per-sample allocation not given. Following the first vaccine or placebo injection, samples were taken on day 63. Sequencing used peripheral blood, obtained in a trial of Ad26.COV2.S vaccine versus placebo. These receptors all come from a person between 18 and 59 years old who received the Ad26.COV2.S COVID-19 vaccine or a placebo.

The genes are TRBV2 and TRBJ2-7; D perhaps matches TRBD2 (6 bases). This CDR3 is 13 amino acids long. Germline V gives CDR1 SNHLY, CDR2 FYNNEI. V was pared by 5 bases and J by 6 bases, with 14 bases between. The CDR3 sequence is CASSQMGGSEQYF. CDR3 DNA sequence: TGTGCCAGCAGTCAGATGGGGGGTTCCGAGCAGTACTTC.

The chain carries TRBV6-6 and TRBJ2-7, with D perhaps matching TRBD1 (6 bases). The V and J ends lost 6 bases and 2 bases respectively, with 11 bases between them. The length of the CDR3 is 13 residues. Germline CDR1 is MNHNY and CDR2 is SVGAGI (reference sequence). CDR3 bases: TGTGCCAGCAGACAGGGCCAGCCCTACGAGCAGTACTTC. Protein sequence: CASRQGQPYEQYF.

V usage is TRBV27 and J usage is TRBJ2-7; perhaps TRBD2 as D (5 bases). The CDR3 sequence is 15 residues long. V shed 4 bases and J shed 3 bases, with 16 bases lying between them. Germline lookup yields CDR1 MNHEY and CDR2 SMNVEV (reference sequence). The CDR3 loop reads CASSSGFRGLYEQYF. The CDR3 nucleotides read TGTGCCAGCAGTTCTGGGTTCCGAGGACTCTACGAGCAGTACTTC.

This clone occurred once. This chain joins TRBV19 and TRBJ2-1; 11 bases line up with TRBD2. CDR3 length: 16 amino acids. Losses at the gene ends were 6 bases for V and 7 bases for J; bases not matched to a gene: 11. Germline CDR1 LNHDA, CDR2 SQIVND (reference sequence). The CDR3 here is CASSGLTSGSWNEQFF. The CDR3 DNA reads TGTGCCAGTAGCGGTCTTACTAGCGGGAGTTGGAATGAGCAGTTCTTC.

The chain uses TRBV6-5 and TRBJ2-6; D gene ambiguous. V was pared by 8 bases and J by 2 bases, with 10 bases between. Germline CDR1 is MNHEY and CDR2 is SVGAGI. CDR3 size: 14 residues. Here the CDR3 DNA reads TGTGCCAGCGGAACAGTGGCTGGGGCCAACGTCCTGACTTTC. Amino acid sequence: CASGTVAGANVLTF.

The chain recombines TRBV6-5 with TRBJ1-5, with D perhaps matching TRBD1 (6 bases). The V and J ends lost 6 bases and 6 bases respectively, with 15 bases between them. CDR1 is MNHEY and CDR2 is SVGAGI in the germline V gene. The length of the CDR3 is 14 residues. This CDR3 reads CASRFRGDGQPQHF. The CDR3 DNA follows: TGTGCCAGCAGGTTCAGGGGAGACGGTCAGCCCCAGCATTTT.

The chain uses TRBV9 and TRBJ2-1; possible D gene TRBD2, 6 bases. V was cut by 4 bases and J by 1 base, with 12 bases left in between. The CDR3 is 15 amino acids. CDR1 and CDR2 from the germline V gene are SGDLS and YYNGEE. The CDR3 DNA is TGTGCCAGCAGCACTGGGGGGAATTCCTACAATGAGCAGTTCTTC. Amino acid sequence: CASSTGGNSYNEQFF.

CDR3 in amino acids: CASSRYKGTEAFF. Written as DNA, the CDR3 is TGCGCCAGCAGCCGTTACAAAGGGACTGAAGCTTTCTTT. This chain connects TRBV4-3 to TRBJ1-1; D is ambiguous. This CDR3 is built from 13 residues. Germline CDR1 reads LGHNA; CDR2 reads YSLEER. Deletions cut 4 bases from V and 5 bases from J, with 11 bases between.

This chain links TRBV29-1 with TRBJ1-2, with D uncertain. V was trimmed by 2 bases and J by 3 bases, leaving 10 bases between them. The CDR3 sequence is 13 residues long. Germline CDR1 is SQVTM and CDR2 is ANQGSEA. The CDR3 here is CSVEISTDYGYTF. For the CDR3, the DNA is TGCAGCGTTGAAATTTCCACAGACTATGGCTACACCTTC.

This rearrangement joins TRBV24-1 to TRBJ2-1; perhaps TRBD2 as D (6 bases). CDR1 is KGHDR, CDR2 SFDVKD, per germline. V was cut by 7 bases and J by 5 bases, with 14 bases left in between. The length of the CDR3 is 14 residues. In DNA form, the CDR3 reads TGTGCCACCAGCGAGGGAGGAACCCACAATGAGCAGTTCTTC. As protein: CATSEGGTHNEQFF.